The rows below give T cell receptor beta chains drawn from one sample of a study of blood T cell repertoires in COVID-19. Here immunoSEQ multiplex PCR was the method, and the copy in TCRdb shows in-frame clones only, minus some. Among about 240,000 clones, about four fifths were seen once, and the ten largest hold about 2%. Source material: peripheral blood. The receptors here all came from a man aged 25 to 40 who had recovered from COVID-19. CDR3s include the opening cysteine and the closing phenylalanine or tryptophan. The D gene is left open where the match is weak. The listing skips clone size in some rows; elsewhere it reads once, few, many or a size class.

j_call	clone_size	d_call	v_call	cdr3_aa	cdr3_nt
TRBJ1-3	NA	NA	TRBV29-1	CSVSVGNTIYF	TGCAGCGTTTCGGTTGGAAACACCATATATTTT
TRBJ2-2	NA	TRBD2	TRBV7-8	CASSLKASGGIYTGELFF	TGTGCCAGCAGCCTCAAAGCTAGCGGGGGGATATACACCGGGGAGCTGTTTTTT
TRBJ2-5	NA	NA	TRBV15	CATSRQGGQETQYF	TGTGCCACCAGCAGGCAGGGTGGTCAAGAGACCCAGTACTTC
TRBJ2-4	NA	TRBD2	TRBV28	CASKGGGVAKNIQYF	TGTGCCAGCAAGGGCGGGGGGGTGGCCAAAAACATTCAGTACTTC
TRBJ2-4	NA	TRBD1	TRBV5-1	CASSQGQELAKNIQYF	TGCGCCAGCAGCCAGGGACAGGAGTTAGCCAAAAACATTCAGTACTTC
TRBJ2-1	NA	TRBD2	TRBV4-1	CASSQELSGGASGFF	TGCGCCAGCAGCCAAGAGTTAAGCGGGGGGGCCTCTGGGTTCTTC
TRBJ2-3	NA	NA	TRBV10-1	CASGVTGGYTDTQYF	TGCGCCAGCGGGGTGACGGGGGGCTACACAGATACGCAGTATTTT
TRBJ2-2	few	NA	TRBV6-5	CASRRDFETGELFF	TGTGCCAGCAGGAGGGACTTCGAAACCGGGGAGCTGTTTTTT
TRBJ2-5	NA	NA	TRBV29-1	CSVRGTLGETQYF	TGCAGCGTTCGGGGGACGCTTGGAGAGACCCAGTACTTC
TRBJ1-6	few	NA	TRBV5-5	CASSRYNSPLHF	TGTGCCAGCAGCCGCTATAATTCACCCCTCCACTTT
TRBJ2-4	NA	TRBD2	TRBV5-1	CASSKTSGGQVIQYF	TGCGCCAGCAGCAAGACTAGCGGGGGACAAGTCATTCAGTACTTC
TRBJ2-1	NA	TRBD1	TRBV10-3	CAMGTGGSYNEQFF	TGTGCCATGGGCACAGGGGGCTCTTACAATGAGCAGTTCTTC
TRBJ2-7	NA	TRBD2	TRBV19	CATQFSAGGPAYEQYF	TGTGCCACCCAATTTTCGGCGGGGGGCCCAGCCTACGAGCAGTACTTC
TRBJ1-1	few	TRBD1	TRBV5-4	CASSLGTGGRNTEAFF	TGTGCCAGCAGCTTGGGGACAGGGGGGAGAAACACTGAAGCTTTCTTT
TRBJ1-1	once	NA	TRBV6-4	CASSDYSRNTEAFF	TGTGCCAGCAGTGATTACAGCCGTAACACTGAAGCTTTCTTT
TRBJ2-5	NA	NA	TRBV18	CASSPRGGMETQYF	TGTGCCAGCTCACCACGTGGGGGGATGGAGACCCAGTACTTC
TRBJ1-1	NA	TRBD1	TRBV19	CASSIRTGQGSDTEAFF	TGTGCCAGTAGTATTCGGACAGGTCAGGGCAGTGACACTGAAGCTTTCTTT
TRBJ2-2	NA	NA	TRBV2	CASSVEGGTGELFF	TGTGCCAGCAGTGTCGAAGGGGGCACCGGGGAGCTGTTTTTT
TRBJ1-3	NA	TRBD1	TRBV15	CATSRAQGASGNTIYF	TGTGCCACCAGCAGAGCCCAGGGGGCAAGTGGAAACACCATATATTTT
TRBJ2-2	once	NA	TRBV6-5	CASSYSRGNTGELFF	TGTGCCAGCAGTTACTCGAGAGGAAACACCGGGGAGCTGTTTTTT
TRBJ2-5	medium-sized	TRBD2	TRBV7-6	CASSFLGGGELLVQETQYF	TGTGCCAGCAGCTTTCTGGGCGGGGGGGAACTGCTGGTCCAAGAGACCCAGTACTTC
TRBJ1-6	NA	NA	TRBV27	CASSLYPDTYNSPLHF	TGTGCCAGCAGTCTATACCCGGACACCTATAATTCACCCCTCCACTTT
TRBJ1-3	NA	TRBD1	TRBV4-2	CASSPKFQGAAGNTIYF	TGTGCCAGCAGCCCGAAGTTCCAGGGGGCGGCTGGAAACACCATATATTTT
TRBJ2-1	NA	TRBD2	TRBV14	CASSQDRRGVTYNEQFF	TGTGCCAGCAGCCAAGACCGACGGGGGGTTACCTACAATGAGCAGTTCTTC
TRBJ2-1	NA	TRBD2	TRBV4-2	CASSNLAGVFGSYNEQFF	TGTGCCAGCAGCAACCTAGCGGGGGTCTTCGGCTCCTACAATGAGCAGTTCTTC
TRBJ2-1	NA	NA	TRBV3-1/TRBV3-2	CASSQVRGEQFF	TGTGCCAGCAGCCAAGTAAGGGGTGAGCAGTTCTTC
TRBJ2-5	NA	TRBD2	TRBV9	CASSTSTSRAETQYF	TGTGCCAGCAGCACTTCGACTAGCCGCGCAGAGACCCAGTACTTC
TRBJ2-2	NA	TRBD1	TRBV4-1	CASSQSTGQGAYTGELFF	TGCGCCAGCAGCCAATCCACGGGACAGGGGGCATACACCGGGGAGCTGTTTTTT
TRBJ1-2	few	TRBD1	TRBV7-9	CASSPTGYNYGYTF	TGTGCCAGCAGCCCGACAGGGTACAACTATGGCTACACCTTC
TRBJ1-6	few	TRBD1	TRBV2	CASTGTGMRSSPLHF	TGTGCCAGCACCGGGACAGGGATGAGGTCTTCACCCCTCCACTTT
TRBJ2-1	once	NA	TRBV11-2	CASSSSTSNEQFF	TGTGCCAGCAGCTCCTCGACAAGTAATGAGCAGTTCTTC
TRBJ1-2	NA	NA	TRBV6-5	CASITGHRRIGYTF	TGTGCCAGCATCACGGGACACCGGCGAATTGGCTACACCTTC
TRBJ2-5	once	NA	TRBV5-4	CASSLQGGETQYF	TGTGCCAGCAGCCTACAGGGTGGAGAGACCCAGTACTTC
TRBJ1-2	few	NA	TRBV27	CASSFSGASGGYTF	TGTGCCAGCAGTTTTTCCGGAGCGTCTGGGGGCTACACCTTC
TRBJ1-2	NA	TRBD1	TRBV28	CASSLSAGTGVDGYTF	TGTGCCAGCAGTCTCAGCGCCGGGACAGGGGTCGATGGCTACACCTTC
TRBJ1-2	NA	NA	TRBV5-1	CASSPGTNYGYTF	TGCGCCAGCAGCCCGGGGACTAACTATGGCTACACCTTC
TRBJ1-6	NA	NA	TRBV7-3	CASSLTGGLNSPLHF	TGTGCCAGCAGCTTAACGGGGGGTCTTAATTCACCCCTCCACTTT
TRBJ1-1	NA	TRBD1	TRBV13	CASSPTGAATEAFF	TGTGCCAGCAGCCCGACAGGGGCGGCCACTGAAGCTTTCTTT
TRBJ1-2	once	NA	TRBV10-3	CAIKEATGLSGYTF	TGTGCCATCAAGGAGGCTACAGGGCTAAGTGGCTACACCTTC
TRBJ2-6	once	NA	TRBV5-4	CASSSGSSGANVLTF	TGTGCCAGCAGCTCCGGGAGCTCTGGGGCCAACGTCCTGACTTTC
TRBJ1-1	NA	NA	TRBV5-1	CASSHGLKNTEAFF	TGCGCCAGCTCCCATGGCCTCAAGAACACTGAAGCTTTCTTT
TRBJ1-2	once	TRBD1	TRBV19	CASRQGGVYGYTF	TGTGCCAGTAGACAAGGGGGCGTCTATGGCTACACCTTC
TRBJ2-3	few	NA	TRBV5-8	CASSLTTYSTDTQYF	TGTGCCAGCAGCTTGACCACCTACAGCACAGATACGCAGTATTTT
TRBJ1-4	NA	TRBD1	TRBV9	CASSVGQGEEKLFF	TGTGCCAGCAGCGTCGGACAGGGGGAAGAAAAACTGTTTTTT
TRBJ2-7	NA	TRBD1	TRBV6-5	CASSQLQGWSYEQYF	TGTGCCAGCAGTCAATTACAGGGGTGGTCCTACGAGCAGTACTTC
TRBJ1-4	NA	NA	TRBV3-1/TRBV3-2	CASSQGQLLEKLFF	TGTGCCAGCAGCCAAGGTCAGTTATTGGAAAAACTGTTTTTT
TRBJ2-3	NA	TRBD2	TRBV3-1/TRBV3-2	CASSQDPPGLAASTDTQYF	TGTGCCAGCAGCCAAGATCCCCCCGGACTAGCGGCTAGCACAGATACGCAGTATTTT
TRBJ2-1	few	TRBD1	TRBV5-1	CASTETEVTGEQFF	TGCGCCAGCACTGAGACAGAGGTGACAGGGGAGCAGTTCTTC
TRBJ2-3	NA	NA	TRBV14	CASSQDWGDSDTQYF	TGTGCCAGCAGCCAAGATTGGGGGGATTCAGATACGCAGTATTTT
TRBJ2-1	NA	TRBD1	TRBV2	CASATGGGPYNEQFF	TGTGCCAGCGCAACAGGGGGCGGTCCCTACAATGAGCAGTTCTTC